These 15 T cell receptor beta chains originate from one sample sequenced in a study of long-term antiretroviral therapy in people with HIV. Survey-level immunoSEQ v3.0 assays were run. Sequenced by immunoSEQ multiplex PCR; TCRdb stores in-frame clones only, minus some. The sample lists fewer than 40,000 clones, around 94% occurring once. The sample here was unsorted PBMCs, taken around 5.5 years after starting antiretroviral therapy. All receptors derive from a woman aged 45-59 years with HIV.

V is TRBV19 and J is TRBJ1-4; D not resolved. The CDR3 consists of 15 residues. Per germline, CDR1 LNHDA and CDR2 SQIVND (reference sequence). The V gene lost 7 bases and the J gene lost 6 bases, with 18 bases spanning the gap. CDR3 DNA: TGTGCCAGTACGCTGGGCCGGACGGTGGATGAAAAACTGTTTTTT. Protein sequence: CASTLGRTVDEKLFF.

This rearrangement joins TRBV2 to TRBJ2-7, with D possibly TRBD1 on 5 matching bases. CDR3 size: 13 residues. Trimming removed 4 bases at V and 2 bases at J, with 9 bases between. Germline loops: CDR1 SNHLY, CDR2 FYNNEI. CDR3: CASSVRQPYEQYF. The CDR3 coding sequence is TGTGCCAGCAGTGTCCGACAGCCCTACGAGCAGTACTTC.

The chain couples TRBV27 to TRBJ2-2; 11 positions agree with TRBD2. Trimming removed 5 bases from V and 3 bases from J; junction bases left unmatched: 5. In germline, CDR1 is MNHEY, CDR2 SMNVEV (reference sequence). The CDR3 totals 16 residues. CDR3 coding DNA: TGTGCCAGCAGTCAACTAGCGGGGGCCTACACCGGGGAGCTGTTTTTT. Translated: CASSQLAGAYTGELFF.

The chain uses TRBV2 and TRBJ2-5, with D maybe TRBD1 (6 bases). CDR3 length: 15 amino acids. Germline assignment: CDR1 SNHLY and CDR2 FYNNEI. The germline V and J ends were trimmed by 8 bases and 3 bases, with 19 bases remaining between them. The CDR3 is CASANRDILKETQYF. The CDR3 nucleotides read TGTGCCAGCGCTAACCGGGACATCTTAAAAGAGACCCAGTACTTC.

The chain combines TRBV7-2 with TRBJ2-3, with 9 bases lining up with TRBD2. This CDR3 has 16 residues. The germline V gene has CDR1 SGHTA and CDR2 FQGNSA. V trimming: 6 bases; J trimming: 2 bases; junction bases outside the gene matches: 9. CDR3 DNA: TGTGCCAGCAGAAGGGGCGGGGGGGGCCCCACAGATACGCAGTATTTT. Its protein is CASRRGGGGPTDTQYF.

The chain has TRBV30 and TRBJ2-7, with D hard to call. V was cut by 0 bases and J by 3 bases, with 9 bases left in between. Germline values: CDR1 GTSNPN, CDR2 SVGIG (reference sequence). The CDR3 has 13 amino acids. The CDR3 spells CAWSVSQIYEQYF. The CDR3 coding sequence is TGTGCCTGGAGTGTCAGCCAGATCTACGAGCAGTACTTC.

This clone was seen just once. This chain links TRBV30 with TRBJ2-2; D call uncertain. The CDR3 loop spans 14 amino acids. CDR1 GTSNPN and CDR2 SVGIG come from the germline V gene (reference sequence). This CDR3 reads CACEGQKNTGELFF. DNA of the CDR3: TGTGCATGCGAAGGGCAGAAGAACACCGGGGAGCTGTTTTTT.

This chain uses TRBV5-1 with TRBJ2-1, with D possibly TRBD2 on 6 matching bases. This CDR3 comprises 14 residues. Germline V gene sequence: CDR1 SGHRS, CDR2 YFSETQ. Trimming took 0 bases from V and 10 from J, leaving 14 bases between them. Here the CDR3 reads CASSLGGVSREQFF. The DNA for the CDR3 is TGCGCCAGCAGCTTGGGCGGGGTCTCCCGCGAGCAGTTCTTC.

The chain joins TRBV12-5 to TRBJ1-5; tentatively, D is TRBD1 (6 bases). The ends were cut back, 1 base at V and 6 bases at J, with 13 bases in the middle. The CDR3 is 15 amino acids. CDR1 is LGHNT and CDR2 is FRNRAP in the germline V gene. CDR3 coding DNA: TGTGCTAGTGGTTTGGAACAGGGAGGGAGTCAGCCCCAGCATTTT. Protein: CASGLEQGGSQPQHF.

V usage is TRBV7-2 and J usage is TRBJ1-4, with D unresolved. Trimming stripped 1 base from V and 8 bases from J, with 17 bases between. There are 16 residues in the CDR3. Germline-derived CDR1 and CDR2 are SGHTA and FQGNSA. Here the CDR3 DNA reads TGTGCCAGCAGCTTAGGGGGTTCGACCATTGGGGAAAAACTGTTTTTT. Its translation is CASSLGGSTIGEKLFF.

This clone has just a few counts. The J gene is TRBJ1-6, the V gene TRBV5-1; the D is unclear. Trimming took off 1 base at V and 6 bases at J, with 14 bases between the two ends. Germline V gene sequence: CDR1 SGHRS, CDR2 YFSETQ. This CDR3 has 16 amino acids. CDR3 sequence reads: CASSLQSGGSNSPLHF. CDR3 bases: TGCGCCAGCAGCTTGCAATCGGGAGGCAGTAATTCACCCCTCCACTTT.

The genes are TRBV7-6 and TRBJ2-3, with 8 bases that match TRBD1. The CDR3 extends over 15 amino acids. In germline, CDR1 is SGHVS, CDR2 FNYEAQ. Unmatched junction bases numbered 8, after V lost 5 bases and J lost 4 bases. CDR3 region: CASSPRRGQADTQYF. The CDR3 DNA is TGTGCCAGCAGCCCCCGCAGGGGGCAAGCAGATACGCAGTATTTT.

The chain couples TRBV6-5 to TRBJ1-3, with TRBD1 identical over 9 bases. CDR1 and CDR2 (germline): MNHEY, SVGAGI. V lost 2 bases and J lost 4; bases outside the gene matches: 3. The CDR3 extends over 15 amino acids. CDR3 in amino acids: CASSYLGTGGNTIYF. In DNA, the CDR3 is TGTGCCAGCAGTTACCTTGGGACAGGGGGAAACACCATATATTTT.

This clone has just one count. The V call is TRBV14, the J call TRBJ1-4; D call uncertain. V was pared by 4 bases and J by 0 bases, with 9 bases between. The CDR3 sequence is 15 residues long. CDR1 SGHDN and CDR2 FVKESK come from the germline V gene. The CDR3 here is CASSRLDATNEKLFF. CDR3 bases: TGTGCCAGCAGCCGCTTGGATGCAACTAATGAAAAACTGTTTTTT. The entire variable domain, with the rest obtained from reference TRBV14 and TRBJ1-4, is as follows: EAGVTQFPSHSVIEKGQTVTLRCDPISGHDNLYWYRRVMGKEIKFLLHFVKESKQDESGMPNNRFLAERTGGTYSTLKVQPAELEDSGVYFCASSRLDATNEKLFFGSGTQLSVL.

This clone appeared once. The V gene is TRBV5-5, the J gene TRBJ1-4, with D possibly TRBD1 on 6 matching bases. Deletions cut 2 bases from V and 2 bases from J, with 16 bases between. Germline values: CDR1 SGHKS, CDR2 YYEKEE (reference sequence). The CDR3 totals 17 residues. The DNA for the CDR3 is TGTGCCAGCAGCTTTGGGTTCGGGGGGCTGACTAATGAAAAACTGTTTTTT. Its translation: CASSFGFGGLTNEKLFF.